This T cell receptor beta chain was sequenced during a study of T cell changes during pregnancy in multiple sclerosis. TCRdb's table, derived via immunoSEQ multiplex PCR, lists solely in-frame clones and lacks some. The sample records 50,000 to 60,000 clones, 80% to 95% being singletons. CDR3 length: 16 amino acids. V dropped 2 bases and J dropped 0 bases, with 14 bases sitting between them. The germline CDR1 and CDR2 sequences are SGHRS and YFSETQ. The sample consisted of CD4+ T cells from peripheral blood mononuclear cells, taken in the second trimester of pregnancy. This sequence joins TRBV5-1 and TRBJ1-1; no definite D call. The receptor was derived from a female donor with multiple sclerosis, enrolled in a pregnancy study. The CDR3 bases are TGCGCCAGCAGCTTAAATGAGCGGGTGGTGAACACTGAAGCTTTCTTT. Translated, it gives CASSLNERVVNTEAFF.